The present TCR beta chain was sequenced within a study of T cell repertoires in cytomegalovirus infection. This clonotype was picked up many times. With 4 bases removed from V and 8 bases from J, the gap between germline ends came to 9 bases. This CDR3 region has 12 residues. Per the germline V gene, CDR1 is SGHTA and CDR2 is FQGNSA. TCRdb called the reads again in MiXCR, with one record for every CDR3 protein. This sample carries some 150,000 distinct CDR3 sequences, 5.5% to 8% of them seen once, and the ten largest clones take 18%. The TCR was taken from a human donor in good health (CMV status not recorded). Some clones in this sample may be carry-over from other donors' samples. V is TRBV7-2 and J is TRBJ2-1; a possible D gene is TRBD1 (6 bases). Sequencing was carried out using PBMCs. Written as DNA, the CDR3 is TGTGCCAGCAGCTCCGGACAGTATGAGCAGTTCTTC. Amino acid sequence: CASSSGQYEQFF.